This T cell receptor beta chain was retrieved from a study of T cell responses to AZD1222 COVID-19 vaccine. Sequencing used immunoSEQ multiplex PCR; TCRdb keeps in-frame clones, though not all of them. Of around 130,000 clones in the sample, 92% were seen once. Germline CDR1 is MNHEY and CDR2 is SVGAGI. The CDR3 spans 15 residues. Trimming pared 6 bases from V and 5 bases from J, leaving 17 bases between. General study points: After two AZD1222 doses, spike-specific TCR breadth and depth rose versus day 0. Targets within unmutated variant regions were reportedly found for nearly half of spike-specific TCRs. Just 5 to 7 people given AZD1222 tested seropositive at baseline.

About this clone itself: Antigen: not known.

The sequencing here drew on peripheral blood, taken on day 0 of AZD1222 vaccination. The V gene is TRBV6-5, the J gene TRBJ2-1; D remains ambiguous. The TCR originated in an adult in good health. The CDR3, as DNA: TGTGCCAGCAGATCTAGGCCCAACACTCACAATGAGCAGTTCTTC. Its translation: CASRSRPNTHNEQFF.